This TCR beta chain comes out of a study of human T cells and chemical hapten exposure. Described time point: pre-sensitization, week 0. The treatment is: therapeutic diphenylcyclopropenone sensitization with weekly scalp DPC. Unfractionated whole blood was the source from which total RNA was extracted. TCRdb passed the RACE reads through MiXCR, listing each CDR3 protein once. Of roughly 34,000 distinct CDR3 sequences listed, about 9.3% are singletons. This clonotype was picked up many times. Germline loops: CDR1 GTSNPN, CDR2 SVGIG (reference sequence). V was pared by 0 bases and J by 1 base, with 24 bases between. The CDR3 consists of 19 residues.

This rearrangement joins TRBV30 to TRBJ1-1, with D maybe TRBD1 (5 bases). This sequence was found in a man in his fifties or sixties with alopecia areata. Some clones in this sample may be carry-over from other donors' samples. The specimen comprised whole blood, sampled in connection with sensitization to the hapten diphenylcyclopropenone (DPC). The CDR3 spells CAWSVKGYNPGPENTEAFF. CDR3 DNA sequence: TGTGCCTGGAGTGTAAAGGGGTACAACCCCGGACCTGAGAACACTGAAGCTTTCTTT.